The text below deals with one T cell receptor (beta chain). The antigen remains unidentified. The data stem from a study of T cell clonotyping in hematopoietic cell transplantation. Assay used: immunoSEQ multiplex PCR; TCRdb lists only in-frame clones, some missing. The table has approximately 6,000 clones, approximately 31% seen once. V lost 0 bases and J lost 7, with 4 bases in between. This CDR3 is 12 amino acids long. Germline CDR1 reads SGDLS; CDR2 reads YYNGEE. Study-wide results and limits: Broader posttransplant TCR repertoire diversity was predicted by graft donor and pretransplant recipient Inverse Simpson Index values. After transplant, recipient diversity fell while pathologically expanded clonotypes grew through day 180.

The specimen was peripheral blood mononuclear cells, collected 30 days after allogeneic stem cell transplant. This rearrangement joins TRBV9 to TRBJ2-2; D gene ambiguous. The origin of this receptor is a female patient aged 50-60 years who had an allogeneic stem cell transplant from an unrelated donor, so the T cells may come from the graft donor. Some clones in this sample may be carry-over from other donors' samples. CDR3 coding DNA: TGTGCCAGCAGCGTAGGTATCGGGGAGCTGTTTTTT. Its translation: CASSVGIGELFF.